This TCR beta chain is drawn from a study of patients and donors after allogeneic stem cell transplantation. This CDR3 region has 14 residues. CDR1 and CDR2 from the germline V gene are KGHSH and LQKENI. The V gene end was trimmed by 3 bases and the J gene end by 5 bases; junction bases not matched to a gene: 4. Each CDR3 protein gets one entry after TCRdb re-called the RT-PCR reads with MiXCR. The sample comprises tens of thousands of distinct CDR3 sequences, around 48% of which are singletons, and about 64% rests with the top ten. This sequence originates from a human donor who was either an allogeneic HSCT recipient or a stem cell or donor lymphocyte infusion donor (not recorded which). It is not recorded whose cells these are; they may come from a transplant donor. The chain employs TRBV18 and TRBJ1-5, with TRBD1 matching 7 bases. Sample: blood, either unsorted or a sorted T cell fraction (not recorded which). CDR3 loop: CASSPQGGHQPQHF. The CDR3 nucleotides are TGTGCCAGCTCACCTCAGGGGGGTCATCAGCCCCAGCATTTT.